This T cell receptor beta chain was sequenced during a study of blood T cell repertoires in COVID-19. In the study overall: Acute and convalescent COVID-19 samples came from the United States, Italy and Spain. PBMCs, B-cell-depleted T cells, or T cells provided the cDNA or gDNA that made up the material.

Methods used by the authors: Reference gene primer amplification gave estimated nucleated cell counts. Generated by immunoSEQ multiplex PCR, the TCRdb table keeps only in-frame clones and is missing some. V, J and clone size derive from that table, while D and trimming were established from the DNA sequence. The repertoire has tens of thousands of clones, around four fifths of them found once; the top ten carry about 5%. This clone was recorded once. This CDR3 region has 13 residues. CDR1 is WSHSY, CDR2 SAAADI, per germline. V was clipped by 7 bases and J by 4 bases, with 8 bases between them. V usage is TRBV10-2 and J usage is TRBJ2-6; D is unresolved. The source material was peripheral blood. This receptor was taken from a human donor in a cohort sampled during active COVID-19. CDR3 sequence: CASTFSGANVLTF. The DNA for the CDR3 is TGCGCCAGCACCTTTAGCGGGGCCAACGTCCTGACTTTC.